This entry concerns a single T cell receptor beta chain. The data derive from a study of blood T cell repertoires in COVID-19. The overall study: Acute and convalescent COVID-19 specimens originated in the United States, Italy and Spain.

Assay: immunoSEQ multiplex PCR; the TCRdb copy retains only in-frame clones and omits some. This sample yields roughly 120,000 clones, of which nearly 90% are seen a single time; more than 4.5% belongs to the top ten. The CDR3 loop spans 15 amino acids. V was shortened by 0 bases and J by 4 bases, with 13 bases between the two germline ends. Germline lookup yields CDR1 MNHEY and CDR2 SMNVEV (reference sequence). This chain joins TRBV27 and TRBJ2-7; possibly TRBD1 for D (6 bases). This receptor was taken from a human donor in a cohort sampled during active COVID-19. Source material: peripheral blood. The CDR3 DNA follows: TGTGCCAGCAGTTTATCGACCGGACAGTCGTACGAGCAGTACTTC. Its translation is CASSLSTGQSYEQYF.